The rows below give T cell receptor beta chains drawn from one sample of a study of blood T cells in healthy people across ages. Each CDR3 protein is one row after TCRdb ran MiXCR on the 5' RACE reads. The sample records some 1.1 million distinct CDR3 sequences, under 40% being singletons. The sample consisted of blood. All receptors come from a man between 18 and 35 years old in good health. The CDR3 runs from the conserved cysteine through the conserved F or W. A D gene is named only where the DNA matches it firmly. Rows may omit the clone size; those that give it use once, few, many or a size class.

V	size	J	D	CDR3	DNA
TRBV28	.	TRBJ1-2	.	CASTPLESDGYTF	TGTGCCAGCACCCCCCTAGAAAGTGATGGCTACACCTTC
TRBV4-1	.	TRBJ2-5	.	CASSQGSSETQYF	TGCGCCAGCAGCCAAGGATCAAGTGAGACCCAGTACTTC
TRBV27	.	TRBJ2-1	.	CASSAPGSVLDEQFF	TGTGCCAGCAGTGCCCCGGGATCCGTCCTTGATGAGCAGTTCTTC
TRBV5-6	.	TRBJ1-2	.	CASSLRGVEDGYTF	TGTGCCAGCAGCCTGCGAGGGGTCGAAGATGGCTACACCTTC
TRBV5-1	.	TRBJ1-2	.	CASTQIGADLDGYTF	TGCGCCAGCACCCAAATAGGGGCGGATTTAGATGGCTACACCTTC
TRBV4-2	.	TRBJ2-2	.	CASSQESGRTNTGELFF	TGTGCCAGCAGCCAAGAATCGGGGAGGACGAACACCGGGGAGCTGTTTTTT
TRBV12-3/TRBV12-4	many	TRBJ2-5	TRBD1	CASSSGQGETQYF	TGTGCCAGCAGTTCGGGACAGGGTGAGACCCAGTACTTC
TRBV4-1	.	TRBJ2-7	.	CASSQVGDGDEQYF	TGCGCCAGCAGCCAAGTTGGGGATGGAGATGAGCAGTACTTC
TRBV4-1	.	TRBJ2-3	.	CASSQAKEGSTDTQYF	TGCGCCAGCAGCCAAGCCAAAGAGGGGAGCACAGATACGCAGTATTTT
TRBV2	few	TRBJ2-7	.	CASSEDTSSYEQYF	TGTGCCAGCAGTGAGGACACGAGCTCCTACGAGCAGTACTTC
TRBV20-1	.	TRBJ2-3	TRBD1	CSADGQGVPDTQYF	TGCAGTGCTGACGGACAGGGTGTTCCAGATACGCAGTATTTT
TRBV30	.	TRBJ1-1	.	CAWSANRVKAFF	TGTGCCTGGAGTGCCAACAGGGTTAAAGCTTTCTTT
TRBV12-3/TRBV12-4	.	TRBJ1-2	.	CASSTTGRQSGYTF	TGTGCCAGCAGCACAACCGGGCGACAGTCTGGCTACACCTTC
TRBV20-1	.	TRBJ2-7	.	CSARDDYSGAYEQYF	TGCAGTGCTAGAGATGATTATTCAGGGGCCTACGAGCAGTACTTC
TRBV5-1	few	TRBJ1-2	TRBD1	CASSLGTGTESGYTF	TGCGCCAGCAGCTTGGGGACAGGGACAGAAAGTGGCTACACCTTC
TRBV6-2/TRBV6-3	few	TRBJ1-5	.	CASSPGRASGQPQHF	TGTGCCAGCAGTCCCGGACGGGCATCAGGTCAGCCCCAGCATTTT
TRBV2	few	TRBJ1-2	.	CASSGRQSYGYTF	TGTGCCAGCAGCGGCCGACAGAGCTATGGCTACACCTTC
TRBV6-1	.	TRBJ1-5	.	CASSEGSGNQPQHF	TGTGCCAGCAGTGAAGGGTCAGGCAATCAGCCCCAGCATTTT
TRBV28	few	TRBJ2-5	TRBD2	CASTLTSAQETQYF	TGTGCCAGCACTCTGACTAGCGCACAAGAGACCCAGTACTTC
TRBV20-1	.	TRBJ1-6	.	CSARDLSGSGCSPLHF	TGCAGTGCTAGAGATCTTTCGGGCAGTGGTTGTTCACCCCTCCACTTT
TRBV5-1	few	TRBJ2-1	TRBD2	CASSRTSGVRNEQFF	TGCGCCAGCAGCCGGACTAGCGGGGTGAGAAATGAGCAGTTCTTC
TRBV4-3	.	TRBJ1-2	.	CASSQPDRGYTF	TGCGCCAGCAGCCAACCAGACAGAGGCTACACCTTC
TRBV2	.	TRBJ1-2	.	CASSEANPKWVLYGYTF	TGTGCCAGCAGTGAAGCCAACCCCAAGTGGGTCCTCTATGGCTACACCTTC
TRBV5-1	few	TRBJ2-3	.	CASSLEWGTDTQYF	TGCGCCAGCAGCTTGGAATGGGGCACAGATACGCAGTATTTT
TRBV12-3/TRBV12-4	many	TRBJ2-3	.	CASSFGRTQYF	TGTGCCAGCAGTTTCGGTAGGACGCAGTATTTT
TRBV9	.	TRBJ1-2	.	CASSQSRQAHGYGYTF	TGTGCCAGCAGCCAGAGTCGACAGGCCCACGGCTATGGCTACACCTTC
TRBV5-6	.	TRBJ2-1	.	CASSPGGSNEQFF	TGTGCCAGCAGCCCCGGAGGTTCGAATGAGCAGTTCTTC
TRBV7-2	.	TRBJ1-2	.	CASSLGQPNGGGYTF	TGTGCCAGCAGCTTAGGACAGCCCAACGGTGGTGGCTACACCTTC
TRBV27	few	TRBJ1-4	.	CASSFLNEKLFF	TGTGCCAGCAGTTTCCTCAATGAAAAACTGTTTTTT
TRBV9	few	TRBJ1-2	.	CASSVGLPWDGYTF	TGTGCCAGCAGCGTAGGGTTGCCTTGGGATGGCTACACCTTC
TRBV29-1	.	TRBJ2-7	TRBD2	CSVSPPGLAGETRYF	TGCAGCGTTTCGCCTCCGGGACTAGCGGGAGAGACCCGGTACTTC
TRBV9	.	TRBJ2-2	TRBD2	CASSVDPSGGSGALFF	TGTGCCAGCAGCGTAGATCCTAGCGGGGGCTCCGGTGCGCTGTTTTTT
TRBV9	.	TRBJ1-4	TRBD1	CASSASGTGINEKLFF	TGTGCCAGCAGCGCATCCGGGACAGGGATTAATGAAAAACTGTTTTTT
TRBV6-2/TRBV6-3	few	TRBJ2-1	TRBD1	CASSYLTGSSSYNEQFF	TGTGCCAGCAGTTACCTGACAGGGTCAAGCTCCTACAATGAGCAGTTCTTC
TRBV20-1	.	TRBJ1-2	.	CSARDGLGGLNYGYTF	TGCAGTGCTAGAGATGGGCTCGGGGGCTTGAACTATGGCTACACCTTC
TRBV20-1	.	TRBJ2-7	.	CSARDRDQRPYEQYF	TGCAGTGCTAGAGACCGGGACCAACGACCCTACGAGCAGTACTTC
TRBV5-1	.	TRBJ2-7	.	CASSWDRYEQYF	TGCGCCAGCAGCTGGGACCGGTACGAGCAGTACTTC
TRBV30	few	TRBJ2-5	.	CAWSVQARDRTQYF	TGTGCCTGGAGTGTACAGGCCAGGGATCGTACCCAGTACTTC
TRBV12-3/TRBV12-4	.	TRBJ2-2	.	CASSSTRWQNTGELFF	TGTGCCAGCAGTTCCACCCGCTGGCAAAACACCGGGGAGCTGTTTTTT
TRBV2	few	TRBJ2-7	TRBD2	CASTALLAGGRYEQYF	TGTGCCAGCACCGCTTTACTAGCGGGGGGCCGCTACGAGCAGTACTTC
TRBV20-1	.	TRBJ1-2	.	CSASPSGIYGYTF	TGCAGTGCTAGCCCATCAGGGATTTATGGCTACACCTTC
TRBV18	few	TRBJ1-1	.	CASSPARGRNTEAFF	TGTGCCAGCTCACCCGCCCGAGGGAGGAACACTGAAGCTTTCTTT
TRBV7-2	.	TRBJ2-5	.	CASSLPSSATQYF	TGTGCCAGCAGCTTACCTTCTAGTGCGACCCAGTACTTC
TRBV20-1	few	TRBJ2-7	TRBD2	CSARVTSGEGEQYF	TGCAGTGCTAGGGTTACTAGCGGGGAGGGCGAGCAGTACTTC
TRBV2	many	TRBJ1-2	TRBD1	CASTVDRPYGYTF	TGTGCCAGCACCGTGGACAGGCCTTATGGCTACACCTTC
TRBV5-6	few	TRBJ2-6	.	CASSRNPSGANVLTF	TGTGCCAGCAGCCGTAACCCCTCTGGGGCCAACGTCCTGACTTTC
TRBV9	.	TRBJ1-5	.	CASSSDGGGQPQHF	TGTGCCAGCAGCTCCGACGGGGGCGGTCAGCCCCAGCATTTT
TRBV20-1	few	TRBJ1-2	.	CSVPRGYTF	TGCAGTGTTCCAAGAGGCTACACCTTC
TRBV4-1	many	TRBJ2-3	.	CASSPVGGTQYF	TGCGCCAGCAGCCCGGTAGGGGGTACGCAGTATTTT